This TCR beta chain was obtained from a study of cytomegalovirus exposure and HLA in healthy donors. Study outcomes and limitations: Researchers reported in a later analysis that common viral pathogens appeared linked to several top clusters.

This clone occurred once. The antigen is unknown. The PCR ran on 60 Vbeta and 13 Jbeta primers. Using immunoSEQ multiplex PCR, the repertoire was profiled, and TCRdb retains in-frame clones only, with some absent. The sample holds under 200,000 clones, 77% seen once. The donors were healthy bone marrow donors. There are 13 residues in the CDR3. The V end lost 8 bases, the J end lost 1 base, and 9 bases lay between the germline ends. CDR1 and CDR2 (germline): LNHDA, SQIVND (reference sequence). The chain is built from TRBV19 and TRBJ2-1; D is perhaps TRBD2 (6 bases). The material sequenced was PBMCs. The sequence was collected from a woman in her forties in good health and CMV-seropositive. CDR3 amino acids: CASGGISYNEQFF. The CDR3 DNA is TGTGCCAGTGGGGGGATTTCCTACAATGAGCAGTTCTTC.